Below, one TCR beta chain is given with its context. This CDR3 has 19 residues. Unmatched junction bases numbered 17, after V lost 4 bases and J lost 1 base. Germline V gene data show CDR1 as MNHEY and CDR2 as SVGAGI. Patients having uncontrolled infection, another autoimmune disease, pregnancy or lactation were not included. These data come from a study of T cells in Graves' hyperthyroidism and ophthalmopathy. The CDR3 regions of TCR beta were amplified from RNA transcripts. The HTBI set primed first-round TCR CDR3 RT-PCR. TCRdb processed the multiplex PCR reads anew with MiXCR; each CDR3 protein has one entry. The data contain some 300,000 distinct CDR3 sequences, roughly 19% of them singletons.

Sequences were obtained from blood. The source of this sequence is a man between 50 and 59 years old with Graves' ophthalmopathy. The V and J genes are TRBV6-5 and TRBJ1-1; 8 bases map to TRBD1. CDR3 in DNA: TGTGCCAGCAGTTTGCGGTGGGCAGGGGGCTCGGTAACGAACACTGAAGCTTTCTTT. As protein: CASSLRWAGGSVTNTEAFF.